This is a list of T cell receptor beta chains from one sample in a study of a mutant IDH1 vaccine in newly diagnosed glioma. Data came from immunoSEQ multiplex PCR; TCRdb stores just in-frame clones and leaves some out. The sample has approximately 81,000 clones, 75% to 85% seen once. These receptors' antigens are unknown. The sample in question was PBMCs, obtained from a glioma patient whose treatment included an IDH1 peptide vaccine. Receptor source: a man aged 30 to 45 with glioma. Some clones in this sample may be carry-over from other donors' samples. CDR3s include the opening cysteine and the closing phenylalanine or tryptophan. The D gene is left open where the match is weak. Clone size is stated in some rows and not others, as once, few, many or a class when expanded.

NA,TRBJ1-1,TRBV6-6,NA,CASPRDSNTEAFF,TGTGCCAGCCCCAGGGACTCGAACACTGAAGCTTTCTTT
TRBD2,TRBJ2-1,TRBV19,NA,CASSGLAGSYNEQFF,TGTGCCAGTAGTGGTCTAGCGGGGTCCTACAATGAGCAGTTCTTC
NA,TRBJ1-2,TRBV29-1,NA,CSVNLGWGYTF,TGCAGCGTTAATCTGGGGTGGGGCTACACCTTC
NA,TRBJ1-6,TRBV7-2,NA,CASTRGASPLHF,TGTGCCAGCACCCGGGGGGCCTCACCCCTCCACTTT
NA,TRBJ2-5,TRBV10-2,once,CASSELRGRETQYF,TGCGCCAGCAGTGAGCTGCGGGGACGAGAGACCCAGTACTTC
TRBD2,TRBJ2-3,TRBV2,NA,CASSERLAGALDTQYF,TGTGCCAGCAGTGAACGACTAGCGGGGGCCCTAGATACGCAGTATTTT
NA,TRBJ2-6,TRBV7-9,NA,CASSKTGLAGANVLTF,TGTGCCAGCAGCAAAACAGGTCTCGCCGGGGCCAACGTCCTGACTTTC
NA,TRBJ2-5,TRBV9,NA,CASSPGGGRGPQETQYF,TGTGCCAGCAGCCCAGGAGGAGGTCGTGGCCCGCAAGAGACCCAGTACTTC
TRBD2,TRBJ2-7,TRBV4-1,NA,CASSQGAGFFYEQYF,TGCGCCAGCAGCCAGGGAGCGGGGTTTTTCTACGAGCAGTACTTC
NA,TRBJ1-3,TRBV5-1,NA,CASSLAGTDGNTIYF,TGCGCCAGCAGCTTGGCAGGGACGGATGGAAACACCATATATTTT
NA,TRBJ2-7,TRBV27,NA,CASSLSDRYEQYF,TGTGCCAGCAGTTTATCGGACCGCTACGAGCAGTACTTC
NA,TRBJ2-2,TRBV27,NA,CASSLLARQSTGELFF,TGTGCCAGCAGTTTATTGGCCAGGCAGTCCACCGGGGAGCTGTTTTTT
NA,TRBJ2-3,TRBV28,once,CASSSDPLTDTQYF,TGTGCCAGCAGTTCGGACCCGCTCACAGATACGCAGTATTTT
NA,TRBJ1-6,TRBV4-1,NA,CASSRGLSYSPLHF,TGCGCCAGCAGCCGGGGACTTTCGTATTCACCCCTCCACTTT
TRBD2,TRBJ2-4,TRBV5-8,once,CASSLGEGKNIQYF,TGTGCCAGCAGCTTAGGGGAGGGTAAAAACATTCAGTACTTC
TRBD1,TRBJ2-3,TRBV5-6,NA,CASSRDRGYTDTQYF,TGTGCCAGCAGCCGGGACAGGGGGTACACAGATACGCAGTATTTT
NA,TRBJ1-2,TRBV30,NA,CAWSWGGGYTF,TGTGCCTGGAGTTGGGGCGGGGGCTACACCTTC
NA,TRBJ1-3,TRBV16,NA,CASSQSPSSGNTIYF,TGTGCCAGCAGCCAATCCCCGAGCTCTGGAAACACCATATATTTT
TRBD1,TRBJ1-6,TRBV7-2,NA,CASSLAGDRNSPLHF,TGTGCCAGCAGCTTAGCTGGGGACAGAAATTCACCCCTCCACTTT
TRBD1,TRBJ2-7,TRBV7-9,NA,CASIPPGQRSSYEQYF,TGTGCCAGCATCCCGCCGGGACAGAGGAGCTCCTACGAGCAGTACTTC
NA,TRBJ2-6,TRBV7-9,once,CASSSYRPYSSGANVLTF,TGTGCCAGCAGCAGTTACAGGCCTTATAGCTCTGGGGCCAACGTCCTGACTTTC
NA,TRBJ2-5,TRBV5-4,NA,CASSLAGLQETQYF,TGTGCCAGCAGCTTGGCGGGCCTCCAAGAGACCCAGTACTTC
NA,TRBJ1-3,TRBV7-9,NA,CASSLVAEYYTIYF,TGTGCCAGCAGCTTAGTGGCGGAATACTACACCATATATTTT
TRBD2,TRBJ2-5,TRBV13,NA,CASSSRWLAGGEETQYF,TGTGCCAGCAGCTCTCGCTGGCTAGCGGGGGGAGAAGAGACCCAGTACTTC
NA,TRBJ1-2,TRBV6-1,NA,CATQTMATLDGYTF,TGTGCCACCCAGACTATGGCTACCTTGGATGGCTACACCTTC
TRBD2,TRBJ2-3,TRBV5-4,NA,CASSAQAGGIGHTQYF,TGTGCCAGCAGCGCCCAGGCGGGGGGGATTGGACATACGCAGTATTTT
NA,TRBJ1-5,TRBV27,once,CASSPTRGWDQPQHF,TGTGCCAGCAGTCCGACCCGGGGTTGGGATCAGCCCCAGCATTTT
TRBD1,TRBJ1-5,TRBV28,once,CASNKDRGAGQPQHF,TGTGCCAGCAATAAGGACAGGGGCGCTGGGCAGCCCCAGCATTTT
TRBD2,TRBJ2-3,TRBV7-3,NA,CASSPTAGGLARYF,TGTGCCAGCAGCCCCACAGCGGGGGGGCTTGCGAGGTATTTT
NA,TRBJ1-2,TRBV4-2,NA,CASSQENLYGYTF,TGTGCCAGCAGCCAAGAAAACCTCTATGGCTACACCTTC
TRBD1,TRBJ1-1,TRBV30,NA,CAWGVRTGQMNTEAFF,TGTGCCTGGGGTGTGAGAACGGGACAGATGAACACTGAAGCTTTCTTT
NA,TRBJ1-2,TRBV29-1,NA,CSVEGPAGPGDGYTF,TGCAGCGTTGAAGGCCCCGCGGGGCCAGGGGATGGCTACACCTTC
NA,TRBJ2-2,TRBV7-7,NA,CASSLASSGELFF,TGTGCCAGCAGCTTAGCCTCGTCAGGGGAGCTGTTTTTT
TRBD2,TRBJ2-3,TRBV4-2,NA,CASSQDTGLAGSFADTQYF,TGTGCCAGCAGCCAAGATACCGGACTAGCGGGGAGTTTCGCAGATACGCAGTATTTT
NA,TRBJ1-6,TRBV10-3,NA,CAISEGVDNSPLHF,TGTGCCATCAGTGAAGGTGTCGATAATTCACCCCTCCACTTT
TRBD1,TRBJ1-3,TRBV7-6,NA,CASSPTGGVGNTIYF,TGTGCCAGCAGCCCTACAGGGGGAGTAGGAAACACCATATATTTT
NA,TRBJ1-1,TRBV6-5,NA,CASSYSSSDTEAFF,TGTGCCAGCAGTTACTCCAGCTCTGACACTGAAGCTTTCTTT
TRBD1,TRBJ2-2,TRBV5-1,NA,CASSRTGDTGELFF,TGCGCCAGCAGCCGGACAGGAGACACCGGGGAGCTGTTTTTT
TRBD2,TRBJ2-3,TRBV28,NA,CYSGGLSTDTQYF,TGTTATAGCGGGGGCCTTAGCACAGATACGCAGTATTTT
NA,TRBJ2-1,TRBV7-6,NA,CASSRVENPYNEQFF,TGTGCCAGCAGCCGAGTAGAGAATCCCTACAATGAGCAGTTCTTC
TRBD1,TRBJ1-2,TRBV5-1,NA,CASSLTGGGYTF,TGCGCCAGCAGCCTGACAGGGGGTGGCTACACCTTC
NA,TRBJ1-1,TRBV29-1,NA,CAGVVTEAFF,TGCGCGGGGGTAGTAACTGAAGCTTTCTTT
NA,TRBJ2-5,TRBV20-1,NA,CSAERETQYF,TGCAGTGCGGAACGGGAGACCCAGTACTTC
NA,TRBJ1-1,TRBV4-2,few,CASSNYIQNTEAFF,TGTGCCAGCTCTAACTACATCCAGAACACTGAAGCTTTCTTT
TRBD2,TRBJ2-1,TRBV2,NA,CASTTLGVAGGYNEQFF,TGTGCCAGCACCACCCTAGGGGTAGCGGGAGGTTACAATGAGCAGTTCTTC
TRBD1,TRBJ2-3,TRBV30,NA,CAWSWDRDRVF,TGTGCCTGGAGTTGGGACCGGGACAGGGTTTTT
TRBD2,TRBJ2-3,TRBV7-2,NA,CASSFYQRGGEADTQYF,TGTGCCAGCAGCTTCTATCAGCGGGGGGGCGAAGCAGATACGCAGTATTTT
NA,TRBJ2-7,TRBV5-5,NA,CASSLGQYYEQYF,TGTGCCAGCAGCTTAGGACAGTACTACGAGCAGTACTTC
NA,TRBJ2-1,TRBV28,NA,CASSSPGRYEGEQFF,TGTGCCAGCAGTTCCCCGGGACGCTACGAGGGTGAGCAGTTCTTC
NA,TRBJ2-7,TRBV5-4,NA,CASSGREAQYF,TGTGCCAGCAGCGGTAGGGAGGCCCAGTACTTC
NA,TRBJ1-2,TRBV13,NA,CASSLRGFGYTF,TGTGCCAGCAGCTTACGGGGGTTTGGCTACACCTTC
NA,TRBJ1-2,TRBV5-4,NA,CASSDRTFYGYTF,TGTGCCAGCAGCGATAGGACATTCTATGGCTACACCTTC
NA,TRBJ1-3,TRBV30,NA,CAWSRSGTARSTIYF,TGTGCCTGGAGTCGTTCCGGGACGGCTAGGAGCACCATATATTTT
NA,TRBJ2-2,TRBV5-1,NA,CASSLLPGTGELFF,TGCGCCAGCAGCTTGCTCCCCGGAACCGGGGAGCTGTTTTTT